The rows below give T cell receptor beta chains drawn from one sample of a study of spatial heterogeneity in lung cancer. TCRdb processed the 5' RACE reads anew with MiXCR; each CDR3 protein has one entry. Among around 66,000 distinct CDR3 sequences listed, about 6.3% were seen once. The sequenced sample was PBMCs, obtained at surgery. The source is a female donor with early-stage non-small cell lung cancer. Each CDR3 is given with its conserved first and last residue. Size tells how often a clone was seen (once, few, many) or the class of an expanded clone, and some rows leave it out.

J gene	V gene	clone size	CDR3 protein
TRBJ2-3	TRBV7-3	few	CATRVVGSTDTQYF
TRBJ1-6	TRBV7-9	many	CASSLSDRVNSPLHF
TRBJ2-7	TRBV5-1	many	CASSLERGGGSYEQYF
TRBJ2-4	TRBV24-1	few	CATSAQGAAAKNIQYF
TRBJ2-1	TRBV29-1	-	CSVEGDFSYNEQFF
TRBJ1-4	TRBV5-6	many	CASSGASLEKLFF
TRBJ2-3	TRBV7-2	many	CASSSSSGTSTDTQYF
TRBJ2-6	TRBV14	many	CASSQVGTGANVLTF
TRBJ2-5	TRBV28	many	CASSTRLAGKETQYF
TRBJ1-4	TRBV7-9	many	CASTPGDRGRNEKLFF
TRBJ2-1	TRBV20-1	many	CITSGRISYNEQFF
TRBJ1-2	TRBV9	few	CASSETLRAGGRTGYTF
TRBJ1-5	TRBV28	-	CASSFNQPQHF
TRBJ2-3	TRBV7-2	few	CASSLGLPDTQYF
TRBJ2-3	TRBV7-2	few	CASSGGLAGGFSTDTQYF
TRBJ1-1	TRBV20-1	-	CSAPPPGRTEAFF
TRBJ1-1	TRBV14	many	CASGQMNTEAFF
TRBJ1-5	TRBV6-1	many	CASSGIQWGDQPQHF
TRBJ1-2	TRBV2	many	CASTLPQYYGYTF
TRBJ2-7	TRBV5-1	few	CASSNNGEADYEQYF
TRBJ2-5	TRBV11-2	few	CASSPLLANQETQYF
TRBJ2-1	TRBV11-3	many	CASSPRLAGEYNEQFF
TRBJ2-3	TRBV12-3/TRBV12-4	many	CASSARGADTQYF
TRBJ2-3	TRBV6-5	many	CASRGLAGGIDTQYF
TRBJ1-5	TRBV7-9	many	CASSLDPGLGNQPQHF
TRBJ1-6	TRBV3-1	many	CASTHGVSNSPLHF
TRBJ1-5	TRBV7-9	few	CASSTPLSGQGSNQPQHF
TRBJ2-7	TRBV5-5	-	CASSLELRSYEQYF
TRBJ1-1	TRBV28	many	CASSFDGNTEAFF